This T cell receptor beta chain was recorded in a study of blood T cell repertoires in COVID-19 (dated by TCRdb to 2019 to 2021). Looking at the study overall: Collaborator samples came from the United States, Italy and Spain and covered acute and convalescent phases of COVID-19. Samples came from the ongoing ImmuneRACE study (first 160 participants) plus 1,254 subjects from 6 global collaborators. The sample metadata nearly always contained a de-identified subject ID, COVID-19 status, age in years and sex. The prospective study material was composed of cDNA or gDNA derived from T cells, B-cell-depleted T cells, or PBMCs. Deeply sampled blood TCRbeta repertoires from subjects exposed to, actively infected with, or recovered from COVID-19 were included in the dataset. The repertoires were released in a freely available public database intended as a resource for research on the immune response to SARS-CoV-2. HLA class I and class II types, where available, came from metadata supplied by the sample provider rather than from assay-based typing.

Participants in the prospective study were aged roughly 18 to 100 years, lived in under 30 United States geographic areas, and enrolled through a virtual design. Cohort assignment in the prospective study relied on participant-reported clinical history from a screening survey and a study questionnaire. ImmuneRACE Cohort 3 recovered participants were defined by two consecutive negative NP/OP PCR tests, healthcare professional clearance, or symptom resolution. In the prospective study, mobile phlebotomists collected whole blood, serum and a nasopharyngeal or oropharyngeal swab from each participant. Participants in the prospective study had the option to provide additional blood draws and questionnaires over an approximately two-month period. Prospective study blood samples were shipped either frozen or at room temperature before DNA extraction. CDR1 is given as MGHDK and CDR2 as SYGVNS, both from the germline V gene. The germline ends are 13 bases apart after V is trimmed by 2 bases and J by 2 bases. The CDR3 starts with the cysteine, ends with the phenylalanine, and has 15 residues. The read is trimmed to its CDR3 DNA, 45 bases read in frame from base 1.

TCRbeta CDR3 regions were amplified from genomic DNA by means of the immunoSEQ Assay, a bias-controlled multiplex PCR. From the authors' description of their analysis: Nucleated cell counts per sample were estimated from amplification of reference gene primers within the assay. To quantify the absolute abundance of each unique TCRbeta CDR3 rearrangement, sequence reads were collapsed and filtered. For each sample, productive Simpson clonality was calculated by taking the square root of Simpson's diversity index across productive rearrangements. The immuneACCESS repertoire file appears here via TCRdb, limited to in-frame rearrangements. These files lack a portion of the clones; in checked studies, under half of the deficit traces to unresolved V genes, and the cause of the others is not known. V and J calls and clone size are given by that table; D and trimming were obtained from the DNA. The sample data list over 250,000 clones, and around nine tenths of these were observed just once. 2.6% of the sample belongs to the ten largest clones.

As to this clone: Its antigen target is currently unknown. Per-nucleotide qualities are absent, and no much larger clonotype sits a single base away.

On the study overall, not on this receptor specifically: The amount of clinical and demographic metadata varied by source and participant and was provided uncurated.

The sample comprised PBMCs or T cells enriched from blood (not recorded which). This receptor was obtained from a man between 60 and 75 years old who had recovered from COVID-19. The V gene is TRBV25-1 and the J gene is TRBJ2-7, with a tentative D gene TRBD2 over 5 matching bases. The CDR3 region: CASSEGIASTYEQYF. The DNA sequence follows: TGTGCCAGCAGTGAAGGGATTGCTAGCACCTACGAGCAGTACTTC.